The clone carrying this TCR beta chain was seen ten or more times. The CDR3 covers 15 residues. The germline V gene encodes CDR1 LGHNA and CDR2 YSLEER. V was shortened by 0 bases and J by 4 bases, with 12 bases between the two germline ends. TCRdb independently ran MiXCR on the RT-PCR reads; one entry per CDR3 protein. The sample lists about 700,000 distinct CDR3 sequences, about 14% occurring once. The clonotype was recovered from a female donor in good health, serving as a healthy control. Material: memory CD4+ T cells from blood. The chain links TRBV4-3 to TRBJ1-2, with D tentatively TRBD1 (6 bases). The CDR3 DNA follows: TGCGCCAGCAGCCAAGATCTCGGACAGTCCTATGGCTACACCTTC. Translated, it gives CASSQDLGQSYGYTF.